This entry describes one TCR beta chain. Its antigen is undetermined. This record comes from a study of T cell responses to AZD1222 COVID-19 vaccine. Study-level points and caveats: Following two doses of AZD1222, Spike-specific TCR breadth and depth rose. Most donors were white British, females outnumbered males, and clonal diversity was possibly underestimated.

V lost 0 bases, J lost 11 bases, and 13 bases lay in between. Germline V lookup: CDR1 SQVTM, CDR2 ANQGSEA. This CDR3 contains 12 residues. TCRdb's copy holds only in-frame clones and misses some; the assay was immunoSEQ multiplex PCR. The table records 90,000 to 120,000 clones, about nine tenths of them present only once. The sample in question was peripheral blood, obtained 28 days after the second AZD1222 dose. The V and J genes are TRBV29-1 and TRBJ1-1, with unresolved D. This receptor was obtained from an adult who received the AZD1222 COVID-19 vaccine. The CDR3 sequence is CSVEDQSLGAFF. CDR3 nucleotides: TGCAGCGTTGAAGATCAATCCCTTGGTGCTTTCTTT.